This TCR beta chain was captured by sequencing in a study of shared clonotypes between healthy human individuals. Germline V lookup: CDR1 WNHNN, CDR2 SYGVQD (reference sequence). V shed 6 bases and J shed 5 bases, with 12 bases lying between them. This CDR3 region has 13 residues. The run depth of the assay was deep. Some clones are missing from TCRdb's copy, which holds only in-frame ones; the method was immunoSEQ multiplex PCR. This sample has roughly 490,000 clones, with around 80% found just once. Sequencing used PBMCs. The chain joins TRBV10-1 to TRBJ2-3; D gene uncertain. This TCR was sampled from a woman between 40 and 50 years old in good health. Some clones in this sample may be carry-over from other donors' samples. The CDR3 DNA sequence: TGCGCCAGCAGCACTTTGAGTGAAGATACGCAGTATTTT. This translates into CASSTLSEDTQYF.